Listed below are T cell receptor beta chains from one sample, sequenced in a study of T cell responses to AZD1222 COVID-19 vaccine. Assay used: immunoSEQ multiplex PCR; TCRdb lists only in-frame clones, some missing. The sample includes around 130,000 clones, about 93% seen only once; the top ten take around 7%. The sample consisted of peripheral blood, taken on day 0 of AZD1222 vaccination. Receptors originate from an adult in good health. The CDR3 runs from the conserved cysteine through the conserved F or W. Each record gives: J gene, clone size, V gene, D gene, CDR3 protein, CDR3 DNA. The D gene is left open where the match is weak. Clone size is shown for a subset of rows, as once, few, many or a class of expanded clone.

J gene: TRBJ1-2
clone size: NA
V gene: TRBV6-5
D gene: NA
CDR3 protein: CASKSYSYGYTF
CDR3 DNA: TGTGCCAGCAAATCGTACAGCTATGGCTACACCTTC

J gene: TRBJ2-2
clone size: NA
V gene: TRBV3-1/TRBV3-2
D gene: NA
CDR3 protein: CASSQGNTGKLFF
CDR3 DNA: TGTGCCAGCAGCCAAGGGAACACCGGGAAGCTGTTTTTT

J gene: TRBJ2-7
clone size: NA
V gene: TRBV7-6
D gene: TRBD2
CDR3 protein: CASSLSSGTIVYEQYF
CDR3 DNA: TGTGCCAGCAGCTTATCCTCCGGGACTATAGTCTACGAGCAGTACTTC

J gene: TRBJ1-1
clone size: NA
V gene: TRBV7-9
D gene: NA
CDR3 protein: CASTEIGAEAFF
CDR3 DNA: TGTGCCAGCACCGAGATTGGGGCTGAAGCTTTCTTT

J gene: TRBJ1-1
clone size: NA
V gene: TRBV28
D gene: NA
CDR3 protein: CASSRGGGGTEAFF
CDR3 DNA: TGTGCCAGCAGCCGTGGGGGGGGAGGCACTGAAGCTTTCTTT

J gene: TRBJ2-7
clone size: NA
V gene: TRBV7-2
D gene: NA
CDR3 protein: CASSLLGGSYEQYF
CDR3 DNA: TGTGCCAGCAGCTTACTGGGCGGTTCCTACGAGCAGTACTTC

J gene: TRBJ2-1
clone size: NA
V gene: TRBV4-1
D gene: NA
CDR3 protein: CASSQQRTHNEQFF
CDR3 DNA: TGCGCCAGCAGCCAGCAACGCACCCACAATGAGCAGTTCTTC

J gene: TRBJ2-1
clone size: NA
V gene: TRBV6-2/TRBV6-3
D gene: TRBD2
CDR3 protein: CASSPGLAGDRNEQFF
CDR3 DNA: TGTGCCAGCAGTCCCGGACTAGCGGGAGATCGGAATGAGCAGTTCTTC

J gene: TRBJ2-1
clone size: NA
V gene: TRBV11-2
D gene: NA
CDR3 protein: CASSLDRVAEQFF
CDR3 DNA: TGTGCCAGCAGCTTAGATCGGGTGGCTGAGCAGTTCTTC

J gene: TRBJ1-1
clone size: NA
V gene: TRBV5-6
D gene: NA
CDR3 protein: CASSLPVSGGTFF
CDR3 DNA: TGTGCCAGCAGCTTGCCGGTTTCCGGTGGAACTTTCTTT

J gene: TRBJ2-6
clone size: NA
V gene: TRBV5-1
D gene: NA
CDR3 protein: CASSFPPGANVLTF
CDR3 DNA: TGCGCCAGCAGCTTTCCACCGGGGGCCAACGTCCTGACTTTC

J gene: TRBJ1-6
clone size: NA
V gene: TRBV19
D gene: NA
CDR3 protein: CASSRDSSLLSYNSPLHF
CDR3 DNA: TGTGCCAGTAGCCGCGACAGTTCACTTCTCTCCTATAATTCACCCCTCCACTTT

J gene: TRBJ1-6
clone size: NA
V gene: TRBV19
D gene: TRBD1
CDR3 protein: CASTTGGWNSPLHF
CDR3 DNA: TGTGCCAGTACCACAGGGGGATGGAATTCACCCCTCCACTTT

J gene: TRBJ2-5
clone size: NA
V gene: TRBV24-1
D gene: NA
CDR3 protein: CATSDNVVETQYF
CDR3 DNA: TGTGCCACCAGTGATAACGTAGTAGAGACCCAGTACTTC

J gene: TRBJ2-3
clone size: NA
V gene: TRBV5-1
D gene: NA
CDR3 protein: CASSLTSGDPQYF
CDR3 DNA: TGCGCCAGCAGCTTGACAAGTGGGGACCCGCAGTATTTT

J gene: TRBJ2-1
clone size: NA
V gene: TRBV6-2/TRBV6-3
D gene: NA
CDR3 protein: CASSYSKGTYNEQFF
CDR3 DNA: TGTGCCAGCAGTTACTCGAAAGGGACGTACAATGAGCAGTTCTTC

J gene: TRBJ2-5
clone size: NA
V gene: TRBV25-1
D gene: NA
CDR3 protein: CASSPTGLPGKETQYF
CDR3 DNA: TGTGCCAGCAGTCCCACGGGACTCCCAGGCAAAGAGACCCAGTACTTC

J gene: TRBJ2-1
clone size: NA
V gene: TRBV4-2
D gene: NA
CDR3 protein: CASSPLKGSSYNEQFF
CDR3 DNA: TGTGCCAGCAGCCCCCTTAAGGGAAGCTCCTACAATGAGCAGTTCTTC

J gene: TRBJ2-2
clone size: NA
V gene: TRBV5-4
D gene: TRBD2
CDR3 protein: CASSLGTSNTGELFF
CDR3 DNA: TGTGCCAGCAGCTTGGGGACTAGCAACACCGGGGAGCTGTTTTTT

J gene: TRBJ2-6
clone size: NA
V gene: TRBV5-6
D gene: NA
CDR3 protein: CASSWGGPGANVLTF
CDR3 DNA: TGTGCCAGCAGCTGGGGGGGGCCTGGGGCCAACGTCCTGACTTTC

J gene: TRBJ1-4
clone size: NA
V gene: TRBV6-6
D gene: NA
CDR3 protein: CASSPEDLNEKLFF
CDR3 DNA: TGTGCCAGCAGCCCGGAGGACCTAAATGAAAAACTGTTTTTT

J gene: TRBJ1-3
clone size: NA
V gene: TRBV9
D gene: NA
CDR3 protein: CASSYDYQRGTESGNTIYF
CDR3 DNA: TGTGCCAGCAGCTACGATTATCAGCGGGGAACAGAGTCTGGAAACACCATATATTTT

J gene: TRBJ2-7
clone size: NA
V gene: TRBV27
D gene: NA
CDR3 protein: CASSSPGRRFYEQYF
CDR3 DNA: TGTGCCAGCAGTAGTCCGGGGCGGAGGTTCTACGAGCAGTACTTC

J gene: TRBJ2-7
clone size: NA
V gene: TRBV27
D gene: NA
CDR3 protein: CASSQAGTGVGEQYF
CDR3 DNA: TGTGCCAGCAGTCAAGCGGGAACAGGGGTTGGCGAGCAGTACTTC

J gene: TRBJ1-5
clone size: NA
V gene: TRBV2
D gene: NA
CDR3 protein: CASTGSGEPQHF
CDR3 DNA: TGTGCCAGCACTGGGTCCGGGGAGCCCCAGCATTTT

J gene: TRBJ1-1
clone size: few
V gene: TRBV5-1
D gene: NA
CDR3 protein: CASSGVGSTEAFF
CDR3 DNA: TGCGCCAGCAGTGGGGTGGGGAGCACTGAAGCTTTCTTT

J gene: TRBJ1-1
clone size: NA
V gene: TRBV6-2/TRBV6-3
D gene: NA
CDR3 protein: CASSYWRNTEAFF
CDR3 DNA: TGTGCCAGCAGTTACTGGAGGAACACTGAAGCTTTCTTT

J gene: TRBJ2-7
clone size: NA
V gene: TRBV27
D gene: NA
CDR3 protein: CASSWKVRGEQYF
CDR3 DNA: TGTGCCAGCAGTTGGAAGGTTAGGGGCGAGCAGTACTTC

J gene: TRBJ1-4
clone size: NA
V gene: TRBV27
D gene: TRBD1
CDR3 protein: CASSTTGGNEKLFF
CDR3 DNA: TGTGCCAGCAGTACGACAGGGGGCAATGAAAAACTGTTTTTT

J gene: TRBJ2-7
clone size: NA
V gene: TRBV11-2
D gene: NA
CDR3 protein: CASSAIWKLDEQYF
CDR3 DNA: TGTGCCAGCAGCGCCATCTGGAAGCTCGACGAGCAGTACTTC

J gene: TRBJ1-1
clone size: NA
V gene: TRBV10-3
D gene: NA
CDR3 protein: CAIRGDRDEAFF
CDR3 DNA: TGTGCCATCAGAGGAGACCGGGATGAAGCTTTCTTT

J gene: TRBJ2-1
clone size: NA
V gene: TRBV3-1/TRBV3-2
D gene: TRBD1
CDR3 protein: CASSPSRGNNEQFF
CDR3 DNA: TGTGCCAGCAGCCCTTCCAGGGGGAACAATGAGCAGTTCTTC

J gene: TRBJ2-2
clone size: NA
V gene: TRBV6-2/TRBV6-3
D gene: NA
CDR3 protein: CASSPGFTNTGELFF
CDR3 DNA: TGTGCCAGCAGTCCAGGGTTTACGAACACCGGGGAGCTGTTTTTT

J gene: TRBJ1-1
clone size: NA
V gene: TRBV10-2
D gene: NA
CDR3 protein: CASSPLGVGNTEAFF
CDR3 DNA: TGCGCCAGCAGTCCCTTGGGGGTGGGAAACACTGAAGCTTTCTTT

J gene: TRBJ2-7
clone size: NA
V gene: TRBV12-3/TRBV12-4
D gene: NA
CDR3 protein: CASRSGVYEQYF
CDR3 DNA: TGTGCCAGCAGATCGGGGGTCTACGAGCAGTACTTC

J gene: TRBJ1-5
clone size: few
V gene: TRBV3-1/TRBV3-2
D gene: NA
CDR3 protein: CASSQDRREGQPQHF
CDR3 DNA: TGTGCCAGCAGCCAAGATAGGAGGGAGGGTCAGCCCCAGCATTTT